This T cell receptor (beta chain) was found in a study of identifying expanded T cells in peripheral blood. This clone was detected once. The antigen is undetermined. Germline V CDR1 and CDR2: SGHTA, FQGNSA. V lost 3 bases and J 1 base, leaving 9 bases between the germline ends. This CDR3 has 14 residues. No infections or other immune events were documented during collection. TCRdb's copy holds only in-frame clones and misses some; the assay was immunoSEQ multiplex PCR. The data hold approximately 91,000 clones, with 88% observed a single time. The study's findings and limits: Across healthy donors, higher total template counts meant significantly greater roughly two-week count variance. Differentially abundant clones: about 1.1 between replicates, 15 to 17 at roughly 2 weeks, approximately 18 at four.

The sequencing sample was made of blood. The chain employs TRBV7-2 and TRBJ2-5, with D hard to call. This clonotype was obtained from a person between 18 and 75 years old in good health. In DNA, the CDR3 is TGTGCCAGCAGCTTTGGTGGATCCCAAGAGACCCAGTACTTC. It codes for CASSFGGSQETQYF.